This TCR beta chain is drawn from a study of blood T cell repertoires in COVID-19. About the research overall: There were acute and convalescent COVID-19 samples, and they came from the United States, Italy and Spain.

The length of the CDR3 is 16 residues. Germline V lookup: CDR1 SGHVS, CDR2 FNYEAQ. Trimming cost V 2 bases and J 0 bases, with 11 bases left between them. Sequencing was performed with immunoSEQ multiplex PCR; in TCRdb, only in-frame clones are kept and a portion is missing. The table has around 150,000 clones, around 82% seen once. Sequencing input: peripheral blood. V usage is TRBV7-6 and J usage is TRBJ1-3; no clear D. This sequence was found in a woman in her thirties or forties with COVID-19, enrolled during active disease. The CDR3 DNA is TGTGCCAGCAGCTTAACTTCGACAAGCTCTGGAAACACCATATATTTT. This gives the protein CASSLTSTSSGNTIYF.